These 10 T cell receptor beta chains were sequenced from one sample in a study of blood T cells in healthy people across ages. PCR was performed a second time for 7 to 11 cycles using a sample-barcoded 5' primer and a J-beta primer mix. TCRdb reanalysed the 5' RACE reads using MiXCR and keeps one entry per CDR3 protein. The repertoire consists of about 1.1 million distinct CDR3 sequences, with under 40% occurring once and the leading ten covering approximately 14%. Input material: blood. The receptors stem from a young man in good health.

The gene calls are TRBV20-1 and TRBJ2-1; D is possibly TRBD2 (5 bases). TRBJ2-7 matches the DNA end more closely, so the J call is doubtful. Looked up from germline, CDR1 is DFQATT and CDR2 is SNEGSKA (reference sequence). This CDR3 region has 16 residues. The CDR3 protein is CSARPLRESSYNEQYF. The CDR3 DNA reads TGCAGTGCTAGGCCCCTGAGGGAGAGCTCCTACAATGAGCAGTACTTC.

The sample holds a few counts of this clonotype. The V and J genes are TRBV10-3 and TRBJ1-2, with D possibly being TRBD1 (5 bases). V was shortened by 0 bases and J by 4 bases, with 9 bases between the two germline ends. Germline CDR1 is ENHRY and CDR2 is SYGVKD. The CDR3 totals 14 residues. In nucleotides, the CDR3 is TGTGCCATCAGTGAGTCCTCGCAGGGCTATGGCTACACCTTC. As protein: CAISESSQGYGYTF.

To note about this clonotype: A much larger clonotype is one base distant, so this may be a read error. V is TRBV7-9 and J is TRBJ2-3; D gene ambiguous. The CDR3 is 14 amino acids. Trimming took off 5 bases at V and 4 bases at J, with 13 bases between the two ends. CDR1 is SEHNR and CDR2 is FQNEAQ in the germline V gene (reference sequence). CDR3 DNA: TGTGCCAGCAGCCCCGTTCGCAGCGCAGATACGCAGTATTTT. This encodes CASSPVRSADTQYF.

This clonotype was found a few times. The rearrangement links TRBV20-1 to TRBJ2-1; TRBD2 agrees at 8 bases. Unmatched junction bases numbered 14, after V lost 5 bases and J lost 8 bases. This CDR3 has 15 residues. CDR1 is DFQATT, CDR2 SNEGSKA, per germline (reference sequence). The DNA for the CDR3 is TGCAGTGCTGAGGCCGGGACTAGGGGGAAGGATGAGCAGTTCTTC. This sequence encodes CSAEAGTRGKDEQFF.

This chain joins TRBV20-1 and TRBJ1-1, with D tentatively TRBD1 (5 bases). Germline CDR1 and CDR2: DFQATT and SNEGSKA (reference sequence). V dropped 5 bases and J dropped 0 bases, with 13 bases sitting between them. The CDR3 loop spans 14 amino acids. This CDR3 is CSAAGGAMNTEAFF. CDR3 DNA sequence: TGCAGTGCTGCTGGCGGGGCAATGAACACTGAAGCTTTCTTT.

The chain is built from TRBV9 and TRBJ1-2, with a possible D match to TRBD1 (6 bases). The V end lost 4 bases, the J end lost 6 bases, and 16 bases lay between the germline ends. The CDR3 is 14 amino acids. Germline V lookup: CDR1 SGDLS, CDR2 YYNGEE. Here the CDR3 reads CASSPREGVDGYTF. DNA for the CDR3: TGTGCCAGCAGCCCCCGGGAGGGGGTAGATGGCTACACCTTC.

The CDR3 spells CASSYSPGGSSYNSPLHF. The CDR3 coding sequence is TGTGCCAGCAGTTACTCTCCTGGGGGAAGCTCCTATAATTCACCCCTCCACTTT. V is TRBV6-5 and J is TRBJ1-6; perhaps TRBD1 as D (5 bases). CDR1 and CDR2 (germline): MNHEY, SVGAGI. V lost 0 bases and J lost 0, with 12 bases in between. The CDR3 extends over 18 amino acids.

The rearrangement uses TRBV28 and TRBJ2-1; no definite D call. Trimming shortened V by 7 bases and J by 6 bases, and 4 bases separated the two germline ends. CDR1 is MDHEN, CDR2 SYDVKM, per germline. The CDR3 spans 10 residues. CDR3 in amino acids: CASKRNEQFF. The CDR3 DNA sequence: TGTGCCAGCAAGCGCAATGAGCAGTTCTTC. Full variable domain (outside the CDR3, taken from reference TRBV28 and TRBJ2-1): DVKVTQSSRYLVKRTGEKVFLECVQDMDHENMFWYRQDPGLGLRLIYFSYDVKMKEKGDIPEGYSVSREKKERFSLILESASTNQTSMYLCASKRNEQFFGPGTRLTVL.

This clonotype was seen a few times. The chain couples TRBV2 to TRBJ1-2; D remains unclear. Germline CDR1 is SNHLY and CDR2 is FYNNEI. The CDR3 covers 13 residues. Trimming pared 3 bases from V and 6 bases from J, leaving 11 bases between. The CDR3: CASSDFPLNGYTF. The CDR3 DNA is TGTGCCAGCAGTGACTTCCCCCTCAATGGCTACACCTTC.

This clonotype was seen only a few times. V and J are TRBV2 and TRBJ1-1, with D perhaps matching TRBD1 (6 bases). The CDR3 length is 15 residues. CDR1 and CDR2 from the germline V gene are SNHLY and FYNNEI. CDR3 protein: CATALEGEENTEAFF. The DNA for the CDR3 is TGTGCTACAGCATTAGAGGGGGAAGAGAACACTGAAGCTTTCTTT.